The clone carrying this T cell receptor beta chain has a handful of counts. Sequencing relied on a cDNA template that was reverse transcribed from extracted RNA. The protocol was immunoSEQ multiplex PCR, while the TCRdb copy is restricted to in-frame clones and leaves out a portion. The top ten hold roughly 18% of the sample, which has tens of thousands of clones, about three fifths seen once. This record comes from a study of CD8+ T cells in alopecia areata. V lost 0 bases to trimming and J lost 12 bases, with 32 bases between them. From germline, CDR1 is GTSNPN and CDR2 SVGIG (reference sequence). There are 18 residues in the CDR3.

This TCR was sampled from a human donor with alopecia areata. The sequenced material came from NKG2D-high CD8+ T cells sorted from blood. The gene calls are TRBV30 and TRBJ1-1, with D maybe TRBD1 (6 bases). The DNA of the CDR3 is TGTGCCTGGAGTGTCCTCGAAGGTTTCTTTACTTTTTGGGGGCGGTCTTTCTTT. Residues: CAWSVLEGFFTFWGRSFF.